Here is one T cell receptor (beta chain) with its context. Per the authors' pipeline: Quantification of nucleated cells was approximated via reference gene primer amplification. Sequencing was performed with immunoSEQ multiplex PCR; in TCRdb, only in-frame clones are kept and a portion is missing. The V and J calls and clone size come from that table; D and trimming were worked out from the DNA. The table has roughly 300,000 clones, about 85% seen once. This record belongs to a study of blood T cell repertoires in COVID-19. The CDR3 is made up of 12 amino acids. With V trimmed by 6 bases and J by 13 bases, 5 bases remained unmatched. Germline-derived CDR1 and CDR2 are SGHTA and FQGTGA.

The rearrangement uses TRBV7-3 and TRBJ1-6, with 8 bases fitting TRBD1. The clonotype comes from a woman in her twenties or thirties who had recovered from COVID-19. The source material was PBMCs or T cells enriched from blood (not recorded which). CDR3 sequence reads: CASSKTGEPLHF. The DNA for the CDR3 is TGTGCCAGCAGTAAGACAGGGGAGCCCCTCCACTTT.